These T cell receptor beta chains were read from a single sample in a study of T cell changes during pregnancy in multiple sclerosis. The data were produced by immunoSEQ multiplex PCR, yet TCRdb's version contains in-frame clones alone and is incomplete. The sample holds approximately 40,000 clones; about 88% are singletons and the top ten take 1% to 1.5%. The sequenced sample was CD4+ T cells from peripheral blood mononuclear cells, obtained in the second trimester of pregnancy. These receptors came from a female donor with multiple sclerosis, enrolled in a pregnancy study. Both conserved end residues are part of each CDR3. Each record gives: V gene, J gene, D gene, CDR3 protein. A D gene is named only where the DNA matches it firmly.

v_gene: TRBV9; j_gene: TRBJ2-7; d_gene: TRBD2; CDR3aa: CASSLRAGLAHEQYF
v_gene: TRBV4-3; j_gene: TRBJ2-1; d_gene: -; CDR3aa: CASSQDATSYNEQFF
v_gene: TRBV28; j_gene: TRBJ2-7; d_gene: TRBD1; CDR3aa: CASSATGTGVYEQYF
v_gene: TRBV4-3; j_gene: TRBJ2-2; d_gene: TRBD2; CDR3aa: CASSQKIVAGTNTGELFF
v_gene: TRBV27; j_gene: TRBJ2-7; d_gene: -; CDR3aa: CASRTGFGGVEQYF
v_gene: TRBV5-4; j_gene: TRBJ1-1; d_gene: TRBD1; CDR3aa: CASSSGRQGNTEAFF
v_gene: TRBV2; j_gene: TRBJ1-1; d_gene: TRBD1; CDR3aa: CASRPGTGEAFF
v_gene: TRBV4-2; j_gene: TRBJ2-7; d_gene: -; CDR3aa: CASSQETTEQYF
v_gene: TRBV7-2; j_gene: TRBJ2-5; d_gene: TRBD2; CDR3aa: CASSLASTSGGGTQYF
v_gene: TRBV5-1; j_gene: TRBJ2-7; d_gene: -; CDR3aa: CASSWTIGYEQYF
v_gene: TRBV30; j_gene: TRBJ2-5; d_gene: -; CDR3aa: CAWSSSQETQYF
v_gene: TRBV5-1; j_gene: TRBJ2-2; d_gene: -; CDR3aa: CASSFELTMNTGELFF
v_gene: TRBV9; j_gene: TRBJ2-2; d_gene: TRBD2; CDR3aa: CASSVGGRGTGELFF
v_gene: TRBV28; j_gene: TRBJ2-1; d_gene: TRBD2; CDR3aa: CASSPLLAGGRNEQFF
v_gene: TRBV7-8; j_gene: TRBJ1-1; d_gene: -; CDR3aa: CASSLGWGRDTEAFF
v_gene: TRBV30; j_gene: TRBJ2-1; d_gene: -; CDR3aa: CAWSPSENEQFF
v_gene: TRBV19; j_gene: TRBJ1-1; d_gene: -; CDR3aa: CASILQGNKEAFF
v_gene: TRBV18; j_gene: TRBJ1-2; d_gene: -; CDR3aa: CASSPRQLDYGYTF
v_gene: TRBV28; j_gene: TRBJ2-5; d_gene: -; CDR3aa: CASSRPQGMKTQYF
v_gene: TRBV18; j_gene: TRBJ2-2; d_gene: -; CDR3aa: CASSPAGPNTGELFF
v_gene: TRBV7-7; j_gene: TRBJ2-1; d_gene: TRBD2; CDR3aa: CASSLGSSGNNEQFF
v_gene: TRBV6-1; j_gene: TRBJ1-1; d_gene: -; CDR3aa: CASSEGQTWNTEAFF
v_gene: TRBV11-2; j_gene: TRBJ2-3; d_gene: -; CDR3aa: CASSLIPVTDTQYF
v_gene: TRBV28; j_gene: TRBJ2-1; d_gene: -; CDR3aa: CASSPPIYNEQFF
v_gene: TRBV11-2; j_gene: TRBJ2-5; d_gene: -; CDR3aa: CASSSTQGRETQYF
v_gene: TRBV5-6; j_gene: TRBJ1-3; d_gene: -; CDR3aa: CASSLRLEIAIYF
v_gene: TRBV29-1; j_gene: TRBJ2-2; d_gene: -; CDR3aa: CSVVGYQNTGELFF
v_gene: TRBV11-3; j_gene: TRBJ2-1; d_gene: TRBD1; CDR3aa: CASSLEWGQGRDEQFF
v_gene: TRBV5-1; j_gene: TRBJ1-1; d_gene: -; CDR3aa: CASSLDGGNTEAFF
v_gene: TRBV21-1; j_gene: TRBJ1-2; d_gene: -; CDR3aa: CASSITGEDSYGYTF
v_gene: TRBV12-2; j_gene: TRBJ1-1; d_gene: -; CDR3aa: CASRLARDPGGEIMNTEAFF
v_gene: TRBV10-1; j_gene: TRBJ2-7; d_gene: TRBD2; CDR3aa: CASSELAGAYEQYF
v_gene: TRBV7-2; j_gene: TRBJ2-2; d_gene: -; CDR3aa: CASSPARGAGIGELFF
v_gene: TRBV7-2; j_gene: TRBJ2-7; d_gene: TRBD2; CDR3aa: CASSLVGGAGGRHEQYF
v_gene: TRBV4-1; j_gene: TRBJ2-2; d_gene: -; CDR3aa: CASRIQGSNTGELFF
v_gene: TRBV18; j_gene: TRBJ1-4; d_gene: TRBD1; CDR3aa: CASSETGVLFF
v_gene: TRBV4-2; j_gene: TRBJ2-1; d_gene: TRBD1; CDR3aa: CASSQDRVRGQGYNEQFF
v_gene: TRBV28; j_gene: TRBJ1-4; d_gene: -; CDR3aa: CASSLMSPIATNEKLFF
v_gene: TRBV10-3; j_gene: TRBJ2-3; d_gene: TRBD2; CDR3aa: CAISESTGGDTQYF
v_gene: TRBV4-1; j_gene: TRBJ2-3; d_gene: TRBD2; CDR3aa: CASSQDGAGVGVGTQYF
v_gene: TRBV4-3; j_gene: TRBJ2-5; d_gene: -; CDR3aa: CASSTQTTGLQETQYF
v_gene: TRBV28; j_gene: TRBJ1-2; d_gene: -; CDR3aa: CASRTLSLLNYGYTF
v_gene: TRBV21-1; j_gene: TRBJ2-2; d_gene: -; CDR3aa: CASSPYRGPQGTGELFF